This entry describes one T cell receptor (beta chain). The source of the sample is a study of blood T cell repertoires in COVID-19. Authors' analysis steps: Nucleated cell number was recorded as an estimate derived from reference gene primer amplification. This table comes from immunoSEQ multiplex PCR, and its TCRdb copy is limited to in-frame clones, with some not included. That table gives V, J and clone size, and the DNA gave D and trimming. Of over 30,000 clones listed, 88% are singletons. The V end was cut by 1 base, the J end by 0 bases, with 18 bases between. The CDR3 runs 18 residues. The V gene's germline CDR1 is SEHNR and CDR2 FQNEAQ (reference sequence).

The receptor was isolated from a woman aged 70-85 years with active COVID-19. The rearrangement joins TRBV7-9 to TRBJ1-1; D is unresolved. The sequenced sample was peripheral blood. CDR3 nucleotides: TGTGCCAGCAGCTTAGGTAGGACCCAAGTAGCGATGAACACTGAAGCTTTCTTT. Its protein product is CASSLGRTQVAMNTEAFF.